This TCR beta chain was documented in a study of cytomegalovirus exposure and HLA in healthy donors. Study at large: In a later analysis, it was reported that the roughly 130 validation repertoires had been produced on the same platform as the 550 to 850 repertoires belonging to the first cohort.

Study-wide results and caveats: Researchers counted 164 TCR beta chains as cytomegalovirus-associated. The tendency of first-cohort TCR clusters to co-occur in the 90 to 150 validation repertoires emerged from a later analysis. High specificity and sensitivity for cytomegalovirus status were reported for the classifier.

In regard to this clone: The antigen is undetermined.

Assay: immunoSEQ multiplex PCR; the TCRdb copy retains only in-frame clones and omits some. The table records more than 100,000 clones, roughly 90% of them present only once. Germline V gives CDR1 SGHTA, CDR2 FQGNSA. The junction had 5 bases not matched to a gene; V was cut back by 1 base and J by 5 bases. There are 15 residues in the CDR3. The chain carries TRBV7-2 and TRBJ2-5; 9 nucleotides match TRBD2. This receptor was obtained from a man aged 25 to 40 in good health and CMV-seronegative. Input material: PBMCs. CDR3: CASSLGSGGWETQYF. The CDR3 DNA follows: TGTGCCAGCAGCTTAGGTAGCGGGGGTTGGGAGACCCAGTACTTC.